Shown below are 18 T cell receptor beta chains from a single sample sequenced in a study of cytomegalovirus exposure and HLA in healthy donors. The PCR was carried out with 60 Vbeta primers and 13 Jbeta primers. Method: immunoSEQ multiplex PCR; TCRdb's copy keeps in-frame clones and lacks some. The sample holds approximately 94,000 clones, 76% seen once. Sample: PBMCs. The receptors stem from a man aged 25 to 40 in good health and CMV-seropositive.

The chain combines TRBV28 with TRBJ2-3; 7 nucleotides align to TRBD1. Looked up from germline, CDR1 is MDHEN and CDR2 is SYDVKM. The CDR3 is 15 residues long. V lost 6 bases, J lost 4 bases, and 10 bases stayed unmatched. CDR3 nucleotides: TGTGCCAGCAGCCATAATCAACAGGGGTCAGATACGCAGTATTTT. It yields the protein CASSHNQQGSDTQYF.

This rearrangement joins TRBV6-4 to TRBJ1-1; no reliable D call. The CDR3 runs to 13 residues. V lost 6 bases and J lost 5, with 13 bases in between. CDR1 is MRHNA and CDR2 is SNTAGT in the germline V gene. For the CDR3, the DNA is TGTGCCAGCAGGAGGACTCTAGGGACTGAAGCTTTCTTT. As protein: CASRRTLGTEAFF.

The CDR3 reads CASSFGGSGETQYF. Here the CDR3 DNA reads TGTGCCAGCAGCTTTGGCGGGAGTGGAGAGACCCAGTACTTC. This rearrangement joins TRBV11-2 to TRBJ2-5; 7 bases agree with TRBD2. CDR1 and CDR2 from the germline V gene are SGHAT and FQNNGV. V shed 3 bases and J 4 bases; nucleotides not matched to a gene: 5. CDR3 length equals 14 residues.

V and J are TRBV27 and TRBJ1-4; D perhaps matches TRBD1 (5 bases). The CDR3 sequence is 17 residues long. Germline loops: CDR1 MNHEY, CDR2 SMNVEV (reference sequence). Trimming cost V 1 base and J 5 bases, with 17 bases left between them. The CDR3 loop is CASSLYGEGRENEKLFF. The DNA for the CDR3 is TGTGCCAGCAGTTTATACGGGGAGGGCAGGGAAAATGAAAAACTGTTTTTT.

This clone appeared a single time. The chain carries TRBV6-5 and TRBJ1-6, with 9 bases lining up with TRBD1. CDR3 length: 13 residues. The V segment lost 8 bases and the J segment 6 bases; nucleotides outside the gene matches: 2. The germline V gene encodes CDR1 MNHEY and CDR2 SVGAGI. CDR3 coding DNA: TGTGCCAGCTCGGGACAGGGTAATTCACCCCTCCACTTT. Protein sequence: CASSGQGNSPLHF.

The chain has TRBV11-3 and TRBJ2-4; the match to TRBD1 covers 8 bases. Per germline, CDR1 SGHNT and CDR2 YENEEA. This CDR3 region has 16 residues. V trimming: 5 bases; J trimming: 0 bases; junction bases outside the gene matches: 6. CDR3 residues: CASSPGQGTAKNIQYF. CDR3 nucleotide sequence: TGTGCCAGCAGCCCCGGACAGGGTACAGCCAAAAACATTCAGTACTTC.

The gene calls are TRBV6-1 and TRBJ1-2; tentative D call: TRBD1 (5 bases). Deletions cut 4 bases from V and 3 bases from J, with 12 bases between. Germline V gives CDR1 MNHNS, CDR2 SASEGT. The CDR3 length is 14 residues. Written as DNA, the CDR3 is TGTGCCAGCAGTGTTGACAGATCCTACTATGGCTACACCTTC. Residues: CASSVDRSYYGYTF.

The V gene is TRBV7-3, the J gene TRBJ2-3, with 7 bases identical to TRBD2. This CDR3 has 12 amino acids. The V gene end was trimmed by 4 bases and the J gene end by 5 bases; junction bases not matched to a gene: 0. Germline CDR1 SGHTA, CDR2 FQGTGA. DNA of the CDR3: TGTGCCAGCAGCTCGGGGGGAGATACGCAGTATTTT. Its translation is CASSSGGDTQYF.

V and J are TRBV4-3 and TRBJ2-3; TRBD2 matches at 7 bases. J gave up 4 bases and V 4 bases, and 11 bases lay outside the gene matches. This CDR3 spans 16 amino acids. CDR1 is LGHNA, CDR2 YSLEER, per germline. In nucleotides, the CDR3 is TGCGCCAGCAGCCTCTCGGGGCGGGAGAGGTCAGATACGCAGTATTTT. Residues: CASSLSGRERSDTQYF.

The chain recombines TRBV27 with TRBJ1-2; TRBD1 matches at 8 bases. The V and J ends lost 6 bases and 4 bases, in that order; junction bases with no gene match: 7. This CDR3 is 14 amino acids long. Germline V gives CDR1 MNHEY, CDR2 SMNVEV (reference sequence). The CDR3 sequence is CASSWTGSSYGYTF. CDR3 nucleotide sequence: TGTGCCAGCAGCTGGACAGGGTCCTCCTATGGCTACACCTTC.

This chain connects TRBV10-1 to TRBJ2-5; 9 positions match TRBD2. The CDR3 is 14 amino acids. The germline CDR1 and CDR2 sequences are WNHNN and SYGVQD (reference sequence). The trim removed 4 bases at V and 5 bases at J, leaving 5 bases unmatched. The CDR3 DNA follows: TGCGCCAGCAGTGGGCGGCTAGCGGGGGAGACCCAGTACTTC. Protein: CASSGRLAGETQYF.

In DNA form, the CDR3 reads TGTGCCAGCAGTTCACAGGGGGTCGGCTACACCTTC. Protein sequence: CASSSQGVGYTF. The rearrangement links TRBV6-6 to TRBJ1-2, with 8 bases lining up with TRBD1. In germline, CDR1 is MNHNY, CDR2 SVGAGI (reference sequence). The CDR3 has 12 amino acids. The V and J ends lost 4 bases and 8 bases, in that order; junction bases with no gene match: 3.

The chain is built from TRBV4-1 and TRBJ2-5, with D possibly matching TRBD2 (7 bases). The germline V gene encodes CDR1 MGHRA and CDR2 YSYEKL. Trimming removed 0 bases from V and 5 bases from J, with 13 bases in between. The CDR3 runs 15 residues. The chain's CDR3 is CASSQDAGALETQYF. DNA of the CDR3: TGCGCCAGCAGCCAAGACGCGGGGGCTCTGGAGACCCAGTACTTC.

In this sample, this clone turned up once. The chain uses TRBV11-2 and TRBJ2-7; 8 nucleotides agree with TRBD1. CDR1 and CDR2 (germline): SGHAT, FQNNGV. V was clipped by 3 bases and J by 5 bases; unmatched bases: 6. The CDR3 has 14 amino acids. This chain's CDR3 is CASSFGQGADEQYF. The CDR3 DNA follows: TGTGCCAGCAGCTTCGGGCAGGGGGCGGACGAGCAGTACTTC. Filled out from reference TRBV11-2 and TRBJ2-7, the complete variable domain reads EAGVAQSPRYKIIEKRQSVAFWCNPISGHATLYWYQQILGQGPKLLIQFQNNGVVDDSQLPKDRFSAERLKGVDSTLKIQPAKLEDSAVYLCASSFGQGADEQYFGPGTRLTVT.

This chain joins TRBV10-2 and TRBJ1-2, with 7 bases matching TRBD1. CDR3 length: 14 amino acids. Germline-derived CDR1 and CDR2 are WSHSY and SAAADI. Trimming cost V 3 bases and J 8 bases; bases outside gene matches: 9. The CDR3 nucleotides are TGCGCCAGCAGTGATGGAGGGGGCGCGAAGGGCTACACCTTC. Residues: CASSDGGGAKGYTF.

V gene TRBV7-2 combines with J gene TRBJ1-6; 9 bases align to TRBD1. Per germline, CDR1 SGHTA and CDR2 FQGNSA. With 8 bases clipped from V and 8 bases from J, the junction kept 4 bases outside the gene matches. The CDR3 extends over 13 amino acids. The CDR3 sequence is CASRGQGYSPLHF. The CDR3, as DNA: TGTGCCAGCCGGGGACAGGGCTATTCACCCCTCCACTTT. The whole variable domain, filled in from reference TRBV7-2 and TRBJ1-6, reads GAGVSQSPSNKVTEKGKDVELRCDPISGHTALYWYRQSLGQGLEFLIYFQGNSAPDKSGLPSDRFSAERTGGSVSTLTIQRTQQEDSAVYLCASRGQGYSPLHFGNGTRLTVT.

V and J are TRBV7-9 and TRBJ2-7, with TRBD2 matching 9 bases. This CDR3 contains 16 residues. Losses at the gene ends were 3 bases for V and 4 bases for J; bases not matched to a gene: 10. CDR1 SEHNR and CDR2 FQNEAQ come from the germline V gene (reference sequence). The CDR3 nucleotides read TGTGCCAGCAGCTTTGGGGGCGGGAGGGTCGCGTACGAGCAGTACTTC. Protein: CASSFGGGRVAYEQYF.

The chain couples TRBV11-2 to TRBJ2-1; 8 bases are shared with TRBD1. Trimming took 2 bases from V and 13 from J; bases not matched to a gene: 10. This CDR3 region has 14 residues. CDR1 and CDR2 from the germline V gene are SGHAT and FQNNGV. CDR3 in amino acids: CASSLTRGQGKQFF. In nucleotides, the CDR3 is TGTGCCAGCAGCTTAACCAGGGGGCAGGGGAAACAGTTCTTC.